One TCR beta chain is described in this entry. Its antigen remains undetermined. Base-call qualities are not available, and no considerably larger clone is one nucleotide away. All donors were healthy Caucasians. The source of the sample is a study of identical twins (dated by TCRdb to about 2016). Turning to the overall study: To test whether fetal clonotypes persist, the study used deep sequencing on TCR alpha and beta repertoires from monozygotic twins, unrelated adults of various ages, and cord blood. To rule out contamination, the twin experiments were replicated at different times with different library preparation protocols.

Overall study results and their limits: Compared with coincidental sharing between unrelated individuals, out-of-frame TCR alpha sequences shared between twins had an excess of sequences with low generation probability. Because the same donors could not be followed over many years, the conclusions depended on cross-sectional statistical analysis. In monozygotic twins, out-of-frame TCR alpha sharing was systematically underestimated by recombination models, although the models agreed with sharing between unrelated individuals. Abundant cord blood beta clonotypes carried fewer insertions; young adult naive repertoires showed a weaker similar trend, while memory repertoires showed none. Zero-insertion analyses could be partly confounded by invariant T cells such as MAIT and iNKT, though diverse VJ usage argued against such confounding for most clonotypes. Excess twin sharing in beta out-of-frame sequences was weaker because fewer shared sequences lowered the signal-to-noise ratio.

Preparation of the library involved 5' RACE. Reads for this sample came from an Illumina HiSeq 2000. Template switching added a universal primer binding site, and the final cDNA carried a unique molecular identifier that allowed TCR cDNA molecules to be counted accurately. Specific primers in the conserved constant-segment region were used to synthesize first-strand cDNA for TCR alpha and beta chains. To control for contamination, each cDNA library was double barcoded with a SMART-Mk sample barcode plus Illumina barcodes. TruSeq adapter sequences and Illumina sample barcodes were added in two successive PCR steps. TCR alpha and beta cDNA libraries were sequenced on the Illumina HiSeq platform with custom primers. The original pipeline was this. MiGEC was used to process raw reads and extract unique molecular identifiers, and MiXCR was used to find CDR3 positions. Recombination models were inferred per individual with the repgenHMM and IGoR tools using an EM algorithm. Shared clonotypes were analyzed with the tcR package in R, and sharing was normalized by the product of cloneset sizes. To study raw recombination free of thymic and clonal selection effects, out-of-frame nonproductive sequences were analyzed. Using fastp at Q25 and MiXCR, TCRdb reprocessed the public reads and kept productive beta chains. Each entry is one CDR3 protein sequence, shown with its most common DNA and genes. It is TCRdb's table, rather than the study itself, that gives the V and J calls and clone size. This sample holds some 1,600,000 distinct CDR3 sequences; under 35% were observed only once. Jointly, the top ten make up about 0.25% of the sample.

Sequencing was done on a sample of cord blood. The sequence derives from a newborn girl in good health.

The CDR3: CASSQVGAGGLYYKQYF. The base sequence is TGTGCCAGCAGCCAAGTTGGCGCGGGAGGGCTGTACTACAAGCAGTACTTC. The chain couples TRBV4-2 to TRBJ2-4; TRBD2 agrees with 9 junctional bases. V ends up 1 base short and J 13 bases short, with an unmatched junction base count of 17. Sequences LGHNA (CDR1) and YNFKEQ (CDR2) are obtained from the germline V gene. The CDR3 runs 17 amino acids, cysteine and phenylalanine included. Kept here is only the CDR3 DNA, which spans 51 bases and is read in frame from base 1.